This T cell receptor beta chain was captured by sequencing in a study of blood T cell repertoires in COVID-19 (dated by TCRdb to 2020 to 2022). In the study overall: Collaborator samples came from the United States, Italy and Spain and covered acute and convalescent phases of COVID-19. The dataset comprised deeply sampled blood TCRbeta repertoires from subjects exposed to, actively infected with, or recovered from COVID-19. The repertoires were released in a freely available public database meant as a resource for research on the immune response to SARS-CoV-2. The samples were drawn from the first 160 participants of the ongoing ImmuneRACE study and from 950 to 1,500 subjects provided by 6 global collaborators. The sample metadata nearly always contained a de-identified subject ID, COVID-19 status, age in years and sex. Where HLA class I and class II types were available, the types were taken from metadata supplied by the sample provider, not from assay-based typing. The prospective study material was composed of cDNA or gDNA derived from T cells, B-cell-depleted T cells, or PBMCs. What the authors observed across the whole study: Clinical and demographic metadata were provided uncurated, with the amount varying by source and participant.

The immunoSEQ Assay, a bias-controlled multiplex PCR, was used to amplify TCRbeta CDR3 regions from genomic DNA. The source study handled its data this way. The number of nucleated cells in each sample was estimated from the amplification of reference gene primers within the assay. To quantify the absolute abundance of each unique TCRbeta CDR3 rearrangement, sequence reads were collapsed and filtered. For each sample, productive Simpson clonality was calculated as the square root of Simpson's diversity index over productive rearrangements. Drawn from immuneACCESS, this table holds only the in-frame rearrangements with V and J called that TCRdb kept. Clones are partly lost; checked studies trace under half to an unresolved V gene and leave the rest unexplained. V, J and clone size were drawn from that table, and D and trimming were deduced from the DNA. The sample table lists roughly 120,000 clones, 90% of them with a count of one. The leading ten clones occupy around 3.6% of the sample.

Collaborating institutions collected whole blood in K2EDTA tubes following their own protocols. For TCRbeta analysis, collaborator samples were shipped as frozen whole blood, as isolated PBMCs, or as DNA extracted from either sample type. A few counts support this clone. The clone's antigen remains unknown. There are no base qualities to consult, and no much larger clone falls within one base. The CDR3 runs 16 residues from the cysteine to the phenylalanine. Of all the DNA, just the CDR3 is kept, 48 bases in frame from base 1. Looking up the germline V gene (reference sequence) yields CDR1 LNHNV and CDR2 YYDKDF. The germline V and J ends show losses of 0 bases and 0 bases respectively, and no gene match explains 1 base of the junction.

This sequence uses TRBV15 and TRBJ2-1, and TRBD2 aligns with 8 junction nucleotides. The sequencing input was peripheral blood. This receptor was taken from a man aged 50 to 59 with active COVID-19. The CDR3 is CATSRDSGGSYNEQFF. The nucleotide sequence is TGTGCCACCAGCAGAGACAGCGGGGGCTCCTACAATGAGCAGTTCTTC.